The present T cell receptor beta chain was sequenced within a study of shared clonotypes between healthy human individuals. Germline V gives CDR1 SEHNR, CDR2 FQNEAQ (reference sequence). Between the trimmed V and J ends, which lost 5 bases and 0 bases, there was a span of 12 bases. CDR3 length equals 15 residues. Authors' processing steps: ImmunoSEQ sequences covered only the junction and lacked quality scores; filtering therefore differed. Repertoires were generated with immunoSEQ multiplex PCR, while TCRdb's copy carries only in-frame clones and drops some. V, J and clone size are those of that table, while D and trimming were read from the DNA. The profile covers about 2.4 million clones, with over 85% appearing a single time and over 0.12% taken by the ten largest. In regard to this clone: No antigen is known for it. The same CDR3 is also encoded by other DNA sequences in this sample.

Notes on the study in general: The study found lower generation probabilities in non-shared clonotypes than in those shared by all four donors.

The clonotype comes from a man between 18 and 29 years old in good health. The chain couples TRBV7-9 to TRBJ2-3, with D tentatively TRBD2 (5 bases). The sequenced sample consisted of naive CD4+ T cells sorted from blood. Subset meaning: CD45RA+ positively selected. The CDR3 is CASSPRTASTDTQYF. CDR3 coding DNA: TGTGCCAGCAGCCCTCGGACTGCTAGCACAGATACGCAGTATTTT.